A single sample is the source of the 2 T cell receptor beta chains below, sequenced in a study of cytomegalovirus exposure and HLA in healthy donors. The primer mix had 60 Vbeta and 13 Jbeta primers. Method: immunoSEQ multiplex PCR; TCRdb's copy keeps in-frame clones and lacks some. Its listing shows approximately 34,000 clones. What was sequenced was PBMCs. Receptor source: a woman aged 35 to 49 in good health and CMV-seropositive.

This chain joins TRBV27 and TRBJ2-7; 10 bases match TRBD2. Trimming at V came to 3 bases and at J to 5 bases, leaving 7 bases not matched to a gene. Per germline, CDR1 MNHEY and CDR2 SMNVEV (reference sequence). The CDR3 sequence is 15 residues long. The CDR3 nucleotides are TGTGCCAGCAGTTTGGAGGCTAGCGGGAGTAACGAGCAGTACTTC. This translates into CASSLEASGSNEQYF.

The V and J genes are TRBV5-1 and TRBJ2-1; possibly TRBD2 for D (6 bases). The V gene lost 3 bases and the J gene lost 9 bases, with 13 bases spanning the gap. The CDR3 totals 13 residues. In germline, CDR1 is SGHRS, CDR2 YFSETQ. The CDR3 nucleotides read TGCGCCAGCAGCTCCGGGAGCTCGGGTGAGCAGTTCTTC. Its protein product is CASSSGSSGEQFF.